These 2 T cell receptor beta chains share one sample of origin, sequenced in a study of T cell responses to AZD1222 COVID-19 vaccine. This table comes from immunoSEQ multiplex PCR, and its TCRdb copy is limited to in-frame clones, with some not included. This table holds about 180,000 clones, roughly 88% found once. The sample consisted of peripheral blood, taken on day 0 of AZD1222 vaccination. The receptor set was obtained from an adult in good health.

Only one count was recorded for this clone. The chain is built from TRBV28 and TRBJ1-5; D remains unclear. Between the trimmed V and J ends, which lost 3 bases and 2 bases, there was a span of 8 bases. The CDR3 spans 14 residues. CDR1 is MDHEN and CDR2 is SYDVKM in the germline V gene. The CDR3 protein is CASSFLGRNQPQHF. The CDR3 nucleotides read TGTGCCAGCAGTTTTTTAGGCCGCAATCAGCCCCAGCATTTT.

This clone was observed a single time. The rearrangement links TRBV7-8 to TRBJ1-3, with unresolved D. V was pared by 1 base and J by 0 bases, with 10 bases between. The V gene's germline CDR1 is SGHVS and CDR2 FQNEAQ. The CDR3 is 16 amino acids. The CDR3, as DNA: TGTGCCAGCAGCTTAGAAGTCTCAGCCTCTGGAAACACCATATATTTT. Residues: CASSLEVSASGNTIYF. Together with reference TRBV7-8 and TRBJ1-3, the CDR3 gives the full variable domain: GAGVSQSPRYKVAKRGQDVALRCDPISGHVSLFWYQQALGQGPEFLTYFQNEAQLDKSGLPSDRFFAERPEGSVSTLKIQRTQQEDSAVYLCASSLEVSASGNTIYFGEGSWLTVV.